Below, 6 T cell receptor beta chains from the same sample are listed, as sequenced in a study of cytomegalovirus exposure and HLA in healthy donors. 13 Jbeta primers and 60 Vbeta primers were used for the PCR. Libraries were prepared by immunoSEQ multiplex PCR; TCRdb keeps only in-frame clonotypes and omits some of them. The table shows about 200,000 clones, with 82% occurring only once. The sequencing sample was made of PBMCs. These receptor sequences come from a man in his forties or fifties in good health and CMV-seropositive.

The genes are TRBV4-1 and TRBJ1-1, with TRBD1 matching over 11 bases. The CDR3 sequence is 17 residues long. V lost 2 bases to trimming and J lost 2 bases; unmatched junction nucleotides: 7. Looked up from germline, CDR1 is MGHRA and CDR2 is YSYEKL. CDR3 DNA: TGCGCCAGCAGCCAATCCCGGGACAGGGGGGCAAACACTGAAGCTTTCTTT. It specifies CASSQSRDRGANTEAFF.

The gene calls are TRBV5-6 and TRBJ2-3; D call uncertain. Germline lookup yields CDR1 SGHDT and CDR2 YYEEEE. The V and J ends lost 2 bases and 0 bases respectively, with 7 bases between them. This CDR3 contains 14 residues. Written as DNA, the CDR3 is TGTGCCAGCAGCTTTAATCCCAGCACAGATACGCAGTATTTT. It translates to CASSFNPSTDTQYF.

The CDR3 protein is CASSAAGGYQPQHF. In DNA, the CDR3 is TGTGCCAGCAGTGCTGCAGGGGGATATCAGCCCCAGCATTTT. This chain connects TRBV6-1 to TRBJ1-5; TRBD1 matches at 7 bases. J gave up 5 bases and V 4 bases, and 5 bases lay outside the gene matches. There are 14 residues in the CDR3. Germline V gene data show CDR1 as MNHNS and CDR2 as SASEGT.

The chain couples TRBV4-2 to TRBJ1-2; D unclear. Germline-derived CDR1 and CDR2 are LGHNA and YNFKEQ. V shed 0 bases and J shed 8 bases, with 16 bases lying between them. The length of the CDR3 is 15 residues. CDR3 in amino acids: CASSQDRPGPEGYTF. The CDR3, as DNA: TGTGCCAGCAGCCAAGATAGGCCGGGTCCGGAAGGCTACACCTTC.

The chain links TRBV19 to TRBJ2-1; 8 nucleotides agree with TRBD2. The J segment lost 7 bases and the V segment lost 5 bases, leaving 13 bases of the junction unmatched. This CDR3 has 16 residues. Germline CDR1 reads LNHDA; CDR2 reads SQIVND (reference sequence). This CDR3 reads CASSSLGSGKGNEQFF. The CDR3 DNA follows: TGTGCCAGTAGTTCGTTGGGTAGCGGGAAGGGAAATGAGCAGTTCTTC.

This rearrangement joins TRBV4-1 to TRBJ2-7, with D maybe TRBD2 (5 bases). Trimming took 4 bases from V and 2 from J, leaving 15 bases between them. The CDR3 length is 15 residues. CDR1 and CDR2 from the germline V gene are MGHRA and YSYEKL. The CDR3 DNA reads TGCGCCAGCAGCCTACTCGCGGGCGCAACCTACGAGCAGTACTTC. Translation gives CASSLLAGATYEQYF.